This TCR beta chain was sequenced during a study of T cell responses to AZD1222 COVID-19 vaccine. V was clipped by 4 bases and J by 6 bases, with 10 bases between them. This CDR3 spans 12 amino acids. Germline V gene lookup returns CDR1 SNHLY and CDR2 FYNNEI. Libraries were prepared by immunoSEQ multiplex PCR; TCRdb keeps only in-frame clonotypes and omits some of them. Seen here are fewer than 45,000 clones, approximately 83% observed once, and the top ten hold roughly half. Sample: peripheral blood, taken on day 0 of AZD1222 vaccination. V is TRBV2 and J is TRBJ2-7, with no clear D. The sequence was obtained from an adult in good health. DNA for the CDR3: TGTGCCAGCAGTGTGAAGGGCCGCGAGCAGTACTTC. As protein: CASSVKGREQYF.